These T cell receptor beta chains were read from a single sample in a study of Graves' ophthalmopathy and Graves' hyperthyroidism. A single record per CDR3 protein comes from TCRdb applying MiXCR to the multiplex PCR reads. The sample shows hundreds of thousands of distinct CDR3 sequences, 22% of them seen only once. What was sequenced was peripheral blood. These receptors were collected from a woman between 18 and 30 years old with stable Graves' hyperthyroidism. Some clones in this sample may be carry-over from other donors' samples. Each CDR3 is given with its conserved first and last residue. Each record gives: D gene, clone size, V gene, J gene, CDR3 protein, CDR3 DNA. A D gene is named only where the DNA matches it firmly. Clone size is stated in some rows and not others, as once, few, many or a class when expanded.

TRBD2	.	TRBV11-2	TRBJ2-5	CASSLGGTSGGQETQYF	TGTGCCAGCAGCTTAGGGGGGACTAGCGGGGGTCAGGAGACCCAGTACTTC
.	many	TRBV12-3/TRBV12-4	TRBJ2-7	CASSSGGGYEQYF	TGTGCCAGCAGCTCAGGAGGGGGCTACGAGCAGTACTTC
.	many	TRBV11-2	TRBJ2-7	CASSLDWNGGYEQYF	TGTGCCAGCAGCTTAGATTGGAACGGAGGATACGAGCAGTACTTC
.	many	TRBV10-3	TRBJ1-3	CAISEGESGNTIYF	TGTGCCATCAGTGAGGGGGAGTCTGGAAACACCATATATTTT
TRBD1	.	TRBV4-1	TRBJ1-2	CASSQARDSYYGYTF	TGCGCCAGCAGCCAAGCACGGGACAGCTACTATGGCTACACCTTC
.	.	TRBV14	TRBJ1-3	CASSQVQDLDRNTIYF	TGTGCCAGCAGCCAAGTACAGGACCTCGACAGAAACACCATATATTTT
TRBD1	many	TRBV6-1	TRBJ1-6	CASRDREVLPLHF	TGTGCCAGCAGGGACAGGGAAGTTCTACCCCTCCACTTT
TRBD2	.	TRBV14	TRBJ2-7	CASSPLTAGRPYEQYF	TGTGCCAGCAGCCCCTTGACAGCGGGGCGTCCCTACGAGCAGTACTTC
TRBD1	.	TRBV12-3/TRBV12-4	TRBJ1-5	CASSLMKWVAFFGDSNQPHHF	TGTGCCAGCAGTTTAATGAAATGGGTGGCCTTTTTCGGGGACAGCAATCAGCCCCATCATTTT
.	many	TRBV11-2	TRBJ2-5	CASSSRIETQYF	TGTGCCAGCAGCTCCAGGATTGAGACCCAGTACTTC
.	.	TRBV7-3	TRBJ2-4	CASSSHRVREAKNIQYF	TGTGCCAGCAGCTCGCACAGGGTACGTGAGGCCAAAAACATTCAGTACTTC
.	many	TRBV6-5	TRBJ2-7	CASRLYPAYEQYF	TGTGCCAGCAGGTTATACCCGGCCTACGAGCAGTACTTC
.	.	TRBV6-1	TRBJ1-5	CASGAGQPQHF	TGTGCCAGTGGCGCGGGTCAGCCCCAGCATTTT
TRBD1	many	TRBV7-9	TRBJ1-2	CASSPGTEVYGYTF	TGTGCCAGCAGCCCCGGGACAGAGGTCTATGGCTACACCTTC
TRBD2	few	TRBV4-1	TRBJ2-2	CASSQGTSPDVGELFF	TGCGCCAGCAGCCAAGGGACTAGCCCTGATGTCGGGGAGCTGTTTTTT
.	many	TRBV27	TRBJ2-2	CASSFGGTGELFF	TGTGCCAGCAGTTTCGGAGGTACCGGGGAGCTGTTTTTT
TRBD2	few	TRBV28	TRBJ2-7	CASSWGLAGNEQYF	TGTGCCAGCAGCTGGGGGCTAGCGGGAAACGAGCAGTACTTC
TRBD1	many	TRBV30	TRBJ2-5	CAWSGTGIEETQYF	TGTGCCTGGAGTGGGACAGGGATTGAAGAGACCCAGTACTTC
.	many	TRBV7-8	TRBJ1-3	CASSTGLPPGNTIYF	TGTGCCAGCAGCACGGGCCTTCCCCCTGGAAACACCATATATTTT
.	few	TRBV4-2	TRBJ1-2	CASSQDGQLNYGYTF	TGTGCCAGCAGCCAAGACGGGCAGCTCAACTATGGCTACACCTTC
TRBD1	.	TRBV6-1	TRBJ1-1	CVSSVGTGGNTEAFF	TGTGTCAGCAGTGTGGGGACAGGGGGGAACACTGAAGCTTTCTTT
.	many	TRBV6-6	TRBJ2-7	CASNRLSSRASYEQYF	TGTGCCAGCAACCGCTTATCGTCCAGAGCCTCCTACGAGCAGTACTTC
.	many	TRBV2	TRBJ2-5	CASSGGQQETQYF	TGTGCCAGCAGTGGGGGTCAGCAAGAGACCCAGTACTTC
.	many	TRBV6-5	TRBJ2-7	CASSWADSYEQYF	TGTGCCAGCAGTTGGGCCGATTCCTACGAGCAGTACTTC
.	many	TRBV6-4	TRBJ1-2	CASRSVGGVLALRGYTF	TGTGCCAGCAGATCCGTGGGAGGGGTTTTAGCACTGCGTGGCTACACCTTC
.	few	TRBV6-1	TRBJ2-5	CASSDPGVETQYF	TGTGCCAGCAGTGATCCGGGTGTAGAGACCCAGTACTTC
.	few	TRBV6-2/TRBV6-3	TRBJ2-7	CASSPHRGLASYEQYF	TGTGCCAGCAGCCCCCATCGTGGGTTGGCTTCCTACGAGCAGTACTTC
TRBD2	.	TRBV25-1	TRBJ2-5	CASSESAGLAEETQYF	TGTGCCAGCAGTGAATCCGCCGGACTAGCGGAAGAGACCCAGTACTTC